One sample yielded the 21 T cell receptor beta chains listed below, sequenced in a study of blood T cell repertoires in COVID-19. Assay used: immunoSEQ multiplex PCR; TCRdb lists only in-frame clones, some missing. The profile shows roughly 150,000 clones, approximately 91% of them singletons. The sequenced sample consisted of peripheral blood. These receptor sequences come from a man in his late teens or twenties with acute or convalescent COVID-19.

This sequence joins TRBV5-4 and TRBJ1-1; D is unresolved. The CDR3 has 19 residues. Germline V gene data show CDR1 as SGHNT and CDR2 as YYREEE (reference sequence). Trimming cost V 7 bases and J 3 bases, with 31 bases left between them. The CDR3 region is CASFGSHRIGREVHTEAFF. Written as DNA, the CDR3 is TGTGCCAGCTTTGGGTCCCATCGTATAGGGAGGGAAGTGCACACTGAAGCTTTCTTT.

V usage is TRBV7-6 and J usage is TRBJ2-4, with D maybe TRBD2 (6 bases). Germline V gene sequence: CDR1 SGHVS, CDR2 FNYEAQ. The CDR3 is made up of 15 amino acids. The germline V and J ends were trimmed by 4 bases and 6 bases, with 16 bases remaining between them. This CDR3 is CASSSRAGSGNIQYF. The CDR3 DNA is TGTGCCAGCAGCTCACGGGCCGGGAGTGGAAACATTCAGTACTTC.

The chain carries TRBV11-3 and TRBJ2-7; TRBD1 agrees at 8 bases. This CDR3 comprises 13 residues. CDR1 is SGHNT, CDR2 YENEEA, per germline. J gave up 3 bases and V 5 bases, and 3 bases lay outside the gene matches. CDR3 loop: CASSQGTGYEQYF. The CDR3 coding sequence is TGTGCCAGCAGCCAAGGGACAGGCTACGAGCAGTACTTC.

The chain is built from TRBV7-9 and TRBJ2-7, with D perhaps matching TRBD1 (5 bases). CDR3 length equals 13 residues. Deletions cut 7 bases from V and 5 bases from J, with 15 bases between. The germline gives CDR1 SEHNR, CDR2 FQNEAQ (reference sequence). CDR3 loop: CASKLDRNDEQYF. The CDR3 bases are TGTGCCAGCAAGCTCGACAGAAACGACGAGCAGTACTTC.

The chain uses TRBV28 and TRBJ1-5; 7 bases line up with TRBD1. Germline trimming cut 6 bases from V and 2 bases from J; bases unmatched to any gene: 7. There are 15 residues in the CDR3. Germline CDR1 MDHEN, CDR2 SYDVKM. In DNA form, the CDR3 reads TGTGCCAGCAGCCCTGGACAGGATCGCAATCAGCCCCAGCATTTT. Amino acids: CASSPGQDRNQPQHF.

The rearrangement uses TRBV24-1 and TRBJ1-4; the D is unclear. This CDR3 region has 16 residues. V was pared by 6 bases and J by 2 bases, with 15 bases between. Germline V gene data show CDR1 as KGHDR and CDR2 as SFDVKD. CDR3 residues: CATSFPPGGTNEKLFF. In nucleotides, the CDR3 is TGTGCCACCAGTTTTCCCCCGGGAGGGACTAATGAAAAACTGTTTTTT.

V usage is TRBV27 and J usage is TRBJ2-6, with D possibly TRBD2 on 5 matching bases. Germline CDR1 reads MNHEY; CDR2 reads SMNVEV (reference sequence). The CDR3 is 11 residues long. Trimming pared 3 bases from V and 12 bases from J, leaving 6 bases between. The CDR3: CASSFGGVLTF. As DNA, the CDR3 is TGTGCCAGCAGTTTCGGAGGCGTCCTGACTTTC.

The V call is TRBV7-2, the J call TRBJ1-4, with TRBD1 identical over 8 bases. The germline CDR1 and CDR2 sequences are SGHTA and FQGNSA. The CDR3 has 14 residues. V gave up 3 bases and J gave up 7 bases; unmatched junction bases: 4. The CDR3 bases are TGTGCCAGCAGCTTTCGGACAGGGAGTGAAAAACTGTTTTTT. Encoded protein: CASSFRTGSEKLFF.

V is TRBV6-5 and J is TRBJ1-3; D is unresolved. With 2 bases removed from V and 7 bases from J, the gap between germline ends came to 15 bases. The CDR3 has 15 residues. CDR1 is MNHEY and CDR2 is SVGAGI in the germline V gene. The CDR3 DNA follows: TGTGCCAGCAGTTACGATTGGGGAGCAGCGAACACCATATATTTT. It specifies CASSYDWGAANTIYF.

The chain's CDR3 is CAWRKGGYGYTF. DNA of the CDR3: TGTGCCTGGAGGAAGGGGGGGTATGGCTACACCTTC. The chain combines TRBV30 with TRBJ1-2; maybe TRBD1 (6 bases). Germline CDR1 and CDR2: GTSNPN and SVGIG (reference sequence). V was cut by 3 bases and J by 5 bases, with 10 bases left in between. This CDR3 has 12 residues.

The chain joins TRBV6-5 to TRBJ2-7, with TRBD2 identical over 14 bases. CDR1 is MNHEY and CDR2 is SVGAGI in the germline V gene. V trimming: 8 bases; J trimming: 2 bases; junction bases outside the gene matches: 5. The CDR3 contains 15 residues. The DNA of the CDR3 is TGTGCCAGCCGTCTGACTAGCGGGAGGGCCTACGAGCAGTACTTC. Translating it yields CASRLTSGRAYEQYF.

The chain combines TRBV10-3 with TRBJ2-7; TRBD2 might be the D (7 bases). V dropped 6 bases and J dropped 6 bases, with 18 bases sitting between them. Germline CDR1 ENHRY, CDR2 SYGVKD. The CDR3 spans 14 residues. The CDR3 spells CAIRGGQGTAEQYF. The CDR3 nucleotides read TGTGCCATCAGGGGGGGGCAGGGGACCGCCGAGCAGTACTTC.

The sample holds a few counts of this clone. J is TRBJ2-3 and V is TRBV5-4; 9 nucleotides match TRBD1. V shed 0 bases and J 6 bases; nucleotides not matched to a gene: 11. Germline loops: CDR1 SGHNT, CDR2 YYREEE (reference sequence). The CDR3 has 17 amino acids. The CDR3 DNA follows: TGTGCCAGCAGCTTGGGTTTCTCTGGACAGGGGATGGATACGCAGTATTTT. Protein sequence: CASSLGFSGQGMDTQYF. The full variable domain, rest sourced from reference TRBV5-4 and TRBJ2-3, is ETGVTQSPTHLIKTRGQQVTLRCSSQSGHNTVSWYQQALGQGPQFIFQYYREEENGRGNFPPRFSGLQFPNYSSELNVNALELDDSALYLCASSLGFSGQGMDTQYFGPGTRLTVL.

This clone appeared a single time. The chain has TRBV5-6 and TRBJ1-3, with D unresolved. Trimming left V 0 bases short and J 4 bases short, with 11 bases between. CDR1 SGHDT and CDR2 YYEEEE come from the germline V gene. This CDR3 has 15 amino acids. The CDR3 coding sequence is TGTGCCAGCAGCTTGGGAGCAACTGCAGGAAACACCATATATTTT. Amino acid sequence: CASSLGATAGNTIYF. The complete variable domain, with remaining parts taken from reference TRBV5-6 and TRBJ1-3, reads DAGVTQSPTHLIKTRGQQVTLRCSPKSGHDTVSWYQQALGQGPQFIFQYYEEEERQRGNFPDRFSGHQFPNYSSELNVNALLLGDSALYLCASSLGATAGNTIYFGEGSWLTVV.

The rearrangement links TRBV19 to TRBJ1-2; 7 bases map to TRBD1. The CDR3 totals 14 residues. V lost 6 bases to trimming and J lost 0 bases; unmatched junction nucleotides: 4. The germline gives CDR1 LNHDA, CDR2 SQIVND (reference sequence). CDR3 amino acids: CASRNTGANYGYTF. CDR3 bases: TGTGCCAGTAGGAATACAGGGGCTAACTATGGCTACACCTTC. The full variable domain, with the rest looked up from reference TRBV19 and TRBJ1-2, is DGGITQSPKYLFRKEGQNVTLSCEQNLNHDAMYWYRQDPGQGLRLIYYSQIVNDFQKGDIAEGYSVSREKKESFPLTVTSAQKNPTAFYLCASRNTGANYGYTFGSGTRLTVV.

This clone was detected once. This rearrangement joins TRBV6-1 to TRBJ1-5; 7 positions match TRBD1. Per germline, CDR1 MNHNS and CDR2 SASEGT. Trimming took 0 bases from V and 6 from J; bases not matched to a gene: 8. The CDR3 covers 16 residues. CDR3 sequence reads: CASSEAPGQEGQPQHF. The CDR3 DNA sequence: TGTGCCAGCAGTGAAGCCCCAGGACAGGAGGGTCAGCCCCAGCATTTT.

The genes are TRBV5-6 and TRBJ1-1, with no clear D. The V end was cut by 2 bases, the J end by 2 bases, with 10 bases between. The CDR3 length is 14 residues. Germline CDR1 and CDR2: SGHDT and YYEEEE. The CDR3 sequence: CASSLSGSNTEAFF. CDR3 DNA: TGTGCCAGCAGCTTAAGCGGGAGTAACACTGAAGCTTTCTTT.

This rearrangement joins TRBV4-1 to TRBJ2-7; D gene ambiguous. The V end was cut by 3 bases, the J end by 0 bases, with 9 bases between. The CDR3 length is 14 residues. Per germline, CDR1 MGHRA and CDR2 YSYEKL. The CDR3 nucleotides read TGCGCCAGCAGCCAGGATGACACCTCCTACGAGCAGTACTTC. Its protein product is CASSQDDTSYEQYF.

The CDR3 DNA reads TGTGCCACCAGTGACCCCCGGGACACCGGGGAGCTGTTTTTT. Amino acids: CATSDPRDTGELFF. The gene calls are TRBV24-1 and TRBJ2-2; D is ambiguous. CDR3 size: 14 residues. Germline V gene sequence: CDR1 KGHDR, CDR2 SFDVKD. Trimming pared 4 bases from V and 3 bases from J, leaving 8 bases between.

The CDR3 protein is CSARGPDPQYF. The CDR3 coding sequence is TGCAGTGCTAGGGGGCCGGACCCCCAGTACTTC. The chain combines TRBV20-1 with TRBJ2-5, with a weak D call TRBD1 (5 bases). V lost 3 bases, J lost 9 bases, and 11 bases lay in between. Per the germline V gene, CDR1 is DFQATT and CDR2 is SNEGSKA (reference sequence). This CDR3 comprises 11 residues.

The chain employs TRBV30 and TRBJ1-5; possible D gene TRBD1, 6 bases. V was shortened by 2 bases and J by 7 bases, with 36 bases between the two germline ends. The CDR3 contains 21 residues. In germline, CDR1 is GTSNPN, CDR2 SVGIG (reference sequence). The CDR3 sequence: CAWSPTGPTAPALQGRQPQHF. The CDR3 nucleotides read TGTGCCTGGAGTCCTACAGGGCCGACAGCCCCAGCATTACAGGGCCGACAGCCCCAGCATTTT.